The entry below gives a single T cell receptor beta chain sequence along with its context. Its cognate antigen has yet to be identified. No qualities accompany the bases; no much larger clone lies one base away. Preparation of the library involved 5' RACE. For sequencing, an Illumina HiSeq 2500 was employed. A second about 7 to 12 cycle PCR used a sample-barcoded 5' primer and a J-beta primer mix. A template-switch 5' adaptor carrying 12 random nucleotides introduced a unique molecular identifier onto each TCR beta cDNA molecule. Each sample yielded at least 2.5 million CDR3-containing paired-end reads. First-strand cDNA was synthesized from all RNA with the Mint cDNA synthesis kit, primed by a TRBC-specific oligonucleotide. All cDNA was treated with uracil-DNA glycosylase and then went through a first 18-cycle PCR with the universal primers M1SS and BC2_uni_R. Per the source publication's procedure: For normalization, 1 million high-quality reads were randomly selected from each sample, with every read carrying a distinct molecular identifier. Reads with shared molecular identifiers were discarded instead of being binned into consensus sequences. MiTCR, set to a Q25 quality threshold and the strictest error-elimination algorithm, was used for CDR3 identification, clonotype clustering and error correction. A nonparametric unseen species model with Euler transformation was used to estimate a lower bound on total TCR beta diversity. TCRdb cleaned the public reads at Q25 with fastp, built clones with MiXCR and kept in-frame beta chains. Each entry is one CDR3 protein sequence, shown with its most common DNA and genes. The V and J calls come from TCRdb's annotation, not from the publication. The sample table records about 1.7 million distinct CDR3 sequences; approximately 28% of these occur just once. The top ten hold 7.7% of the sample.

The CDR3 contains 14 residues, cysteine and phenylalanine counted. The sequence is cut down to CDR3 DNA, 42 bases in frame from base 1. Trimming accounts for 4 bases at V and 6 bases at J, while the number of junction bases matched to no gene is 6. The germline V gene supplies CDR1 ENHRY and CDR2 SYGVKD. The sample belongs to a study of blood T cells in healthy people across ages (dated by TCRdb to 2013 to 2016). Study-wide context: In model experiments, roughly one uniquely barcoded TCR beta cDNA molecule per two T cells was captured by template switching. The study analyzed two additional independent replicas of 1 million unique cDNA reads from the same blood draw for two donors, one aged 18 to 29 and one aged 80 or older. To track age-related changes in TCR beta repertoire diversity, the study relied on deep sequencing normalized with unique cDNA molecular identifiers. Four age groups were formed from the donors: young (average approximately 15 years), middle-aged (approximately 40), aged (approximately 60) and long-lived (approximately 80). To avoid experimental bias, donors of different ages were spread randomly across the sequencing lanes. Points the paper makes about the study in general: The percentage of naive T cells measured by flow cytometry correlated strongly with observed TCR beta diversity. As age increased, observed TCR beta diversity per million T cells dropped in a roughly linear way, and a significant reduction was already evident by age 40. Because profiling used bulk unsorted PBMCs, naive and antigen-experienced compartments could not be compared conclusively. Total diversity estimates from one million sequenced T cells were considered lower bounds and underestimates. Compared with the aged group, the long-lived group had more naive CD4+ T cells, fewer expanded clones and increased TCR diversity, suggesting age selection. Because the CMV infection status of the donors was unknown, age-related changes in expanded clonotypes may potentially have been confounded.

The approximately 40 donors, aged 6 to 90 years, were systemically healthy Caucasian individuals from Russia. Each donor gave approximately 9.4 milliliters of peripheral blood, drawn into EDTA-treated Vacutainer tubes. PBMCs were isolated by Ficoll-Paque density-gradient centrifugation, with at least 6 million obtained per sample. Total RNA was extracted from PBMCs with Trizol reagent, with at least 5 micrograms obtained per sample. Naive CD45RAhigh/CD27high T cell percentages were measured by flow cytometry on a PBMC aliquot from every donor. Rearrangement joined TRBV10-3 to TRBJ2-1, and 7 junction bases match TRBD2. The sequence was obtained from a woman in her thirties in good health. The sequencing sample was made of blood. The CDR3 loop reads CAISGGWEGNEQFF. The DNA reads TGTGCCATCAGTGGTGGCTGGGAGGGCAATGAGCAGTTCTTC.